The clone carrying this T cell receptor (beta chain) was recorded at least ten times. The data were taken from a study of T cell repertoires in cytomegalovirus infection. TCRdb itself ran the reads through MiXCR, one entry per CDR3 protein. The table shows just under 550,000 distinct CDR3 sequences, with approximately 25% occurring only once. The V end lost 5 bases, the J end lost 12 bases, and 15 bases lay between the germline ends. Germline V lookup: CDR1 SGHVS, CDR2 FQNEAQ. This CDR3 is 12 amino acids long. The clonotype was recovered from a human donor in good health (CMV status not recorded). Some clones in this sample may be carry-over from other donors' samples. The chain couples TRBV7-8 to TRBJ2-3, with D possibly being TRBD2 (6 bases). Sequencing was done on a sample of PBMCs. The CDR3, as DNA: TGTGCCAGCAGCGCTCTTGCGGAGGGTCAGTATTTT. It codes for CASSALAEGQYF.